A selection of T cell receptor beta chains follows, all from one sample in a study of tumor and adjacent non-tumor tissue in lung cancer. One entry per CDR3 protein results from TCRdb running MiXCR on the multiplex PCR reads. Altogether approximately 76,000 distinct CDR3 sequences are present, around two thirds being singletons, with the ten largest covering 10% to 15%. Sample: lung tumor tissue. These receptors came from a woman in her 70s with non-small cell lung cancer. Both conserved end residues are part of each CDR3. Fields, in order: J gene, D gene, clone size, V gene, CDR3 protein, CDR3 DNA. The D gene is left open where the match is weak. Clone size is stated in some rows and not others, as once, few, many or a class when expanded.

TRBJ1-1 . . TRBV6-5 CASSSRPQRGTDASF TGTGCCAGCAGCTCCCGGCCCCAGCGGGGGACTGACGCTTCCTTT
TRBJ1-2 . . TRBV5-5 CASSVATGSDYGYTF TGTGCCAGCAGCGTAGCCACCGGCAGTGACTATGGCTACACCTTC
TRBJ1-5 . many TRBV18 CASSPDSNQPQHF TGTGCCAGCTCTCCCGATAGCAATCAGCCCCAGCATTTT
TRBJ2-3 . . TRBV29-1 CSVDLAGESTDTQFF TGCAGCGTTGATTTAGCTGGGGAGAGCACAGATACGCAGTTTTTT
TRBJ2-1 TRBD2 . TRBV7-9 CASSRSSGWECEQFF TGTGCCAGCAGCAGATCTAGCGGGTGGGAATGTGAGCAGTTCTTC
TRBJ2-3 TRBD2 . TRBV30 CAWSSAGGGTDTQYF TGTGCCTGGAGTAGTGCGGGGGGAGGCACAGATACGCAGTATTTT
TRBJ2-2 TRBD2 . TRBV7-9 CASRSTSGGNTGELFF TGTGCCAGCAGATCCACTAGCGGGGGGAACACCGGGGAGCTGTTTTTT
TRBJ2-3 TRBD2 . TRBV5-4 CASSSPSGGFTDTRYF TGTGCCAGCAGCTCCCCTAGCGGCGGGTTCACAGATACGCGGTATTTT
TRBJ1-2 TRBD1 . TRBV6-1 CASSGTGAQAMNYGYTF TGTGCCAGCAGTGGGACAGGGGCACAAGCTATGAACTATGGTTACACCTTC
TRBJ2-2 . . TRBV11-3 CASSPYQSTWNTGEQFF TGTGCCAGCAGCCCCTATCAATCGACATGGAACACCGGGGAGCAGTTTTTT
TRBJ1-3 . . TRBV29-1 CSERGWEEGNTIYF TGCAGCGAGCGTGGCTGGGAAGAAGGAAACACCATATATTTT
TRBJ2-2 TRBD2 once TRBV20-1 CSASVGGSVSWELFF TGCAGTGCTAGCGTTGGCGGGAGTGTATCCTGGGAGCTGTTTTTT
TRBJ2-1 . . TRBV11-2 CASNSMLSSHEQFF TGTGCCAGCAACTCGATGTTGAGCAGCCATGAGCAGTTCTTC
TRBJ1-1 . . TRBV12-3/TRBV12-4 CADSPDNFNTEAFF TGTGCCGACAGCCCCGACAACTTCAACACTGAAGCTTTCTTT
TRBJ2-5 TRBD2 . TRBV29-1 CNHREGSRPQETQCF TGCAACCACCGGGAGGGCAGTCGACCCCAAGAGACCCAGTGCTTC
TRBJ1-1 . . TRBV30 CAWTTTIQNTEVFF TGTGCCTGGACAACAACAATACAGAATACTGAAGTTTTCTTT
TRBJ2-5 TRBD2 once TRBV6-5 CASIQGLAGGMETQYF TGTGCCAGTATCCAGGGACTAGCGGGAGGTATGGAGACCCAGTACTTC
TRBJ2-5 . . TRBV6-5 CATRYSYRSSQEAQYF TGTGCCACCAGATACTCGTACAGGTCAAGCCAAGAGGCCCAGTACTTC
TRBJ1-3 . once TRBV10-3 CAIGGSASGNTIYF TGTGCCATCGGCGGGAGTGCCTCTGGTAACACCATATATTTT